This is a list of T cell receptor beta chains from one sample in a study of blood T cells in healthy people across ages. TCRdb passed the 5' RACE reads through MiXCR, listing each CDR3 protein once. The sample shows around 990,000 distinct CDR3 sequences, around 27% of them seen only once. The same sample was also studied in work on T cells of mothers and their children.

Sequenced: blood. The receptors originated from a girl aged 2 to 9 in good health. The CDR3 runs from the conserved cysteine through the conserved F or W. The D gene is left open where the match is weak. Size is omitted from some rows. Given values are once, few, many or a class for expanded clones.

d_call: .; v_call: TRBV19; j_call: TRBJ1-2; clone_size: few; cdr3_aa: CASVSYYGYTF; cdr3_nt: TGTGCCAGTGTATCCTACTATGGCTACACCTTC
d_call: .; v_call: TRBV28; j_call: TRBJ2-7; clone_size: .; cdr3_aa: CASSTKDGGYEQYF; cdr3_nt: TGTGCCAGCAGTACCAAGGACGGAGGCTACGAGCAGTACTTC
d_call: .; v_call: TRBV6-5; j_call: TRBJ1-2; clone_size: few; cdr3_aa: CASSYLGAGRINYGYTF; cdr3_nt: TGTGCCAGCAGTTACCTTGGGGCGGGACGGATTAACTATGGCTACACCTTC
d_call: .; v_call: TRBV9; j_call: TRBJ2-7; clone_size: few; cdr3_aa: CASSGRDGDYEQYF; cdr3_nt: TGTGCCAGCAGCGGCCGGGACGGTGACTACGAGCAGTACTTC
d_call: .; v_call: TRBV6-6; j_call: TRBJ2-1; clone_size: .; cdr3_aa: CASSVTGALVEQFF; cdr3_nt: TGTGCCAGCAGTGTAACGGGAGCTTTGGTAGAGCAGTTCTTC
d_call: .; v_call: TRBV5-1; j_call: TRBJ2-1; clone_size: .; cdr3_aa: CASSLRSLSEQFF; cdr3_nt: TGCGCCAGCAGCTTGAGATCCTTAAGTGAGCAGTTCTTC
d_call: TRBD2; v_call: TRBV6-1; j_call: TRBJ2-4; clone_size: .; cdr3_aa: CASSAEAGVHIQYF; cdr3_nt: TGTGCCAGCAGCGCCGAAGCGGGAGTGCACATTCAGTACTTC
d_call: .; v_call: TRBV29-1; j_call: TRBJ1-1; clone_size: few; cdr3_aa: CSVAVLNTEAFF; cdr3_nt: TGCAGCGTTGCAGTTTTGAACACTGAAGCTTTCTTT
d_call: .; v_call: TRBV29-1; j_call: TRBJ2-5; clone_size: few; cdr3_aa: CNTAGAGETQYF; cdr3_nt: TGCAACACGGCGGGGGCTGGAGAGACCCAGTACTTC
d_call: TRBD1; v_call: TRBV20-1; j_call: TRBJ2-1; clone_size: .; cdr3_aa: CSANPGQVYNEQFF; cdr3_nt: TGCAGTGCTAACCCGGGACAGGTTTACAATGAGCAGTTCTTC
d_call: .; v_call: TRBV11-2; j_call: TRBJ2-5; clone_size: few; cdr3_aa: CASSSVRGDGTQYF; cdr3_nt: TGTGCCAGCAGCTCGGTGCGAGGGGACGGGACCCAGTACTTC
d_call: .; v_call: TRBV20-1; j_call: TRBJ2-7; clone_size: .; cdr3_aa: CSARVQDISYEQYF; cdr3_nt: TGCAGTGCTAGAGTTCAGGACATATCCTACGAGCAGTACTTC